Listed below are T cell receptor beta chains from one sample, sequenced in a study of cytomegalovirus exposure and HLA in healthy donors. Produced via immunoSEQ multiplex PCR; TCRdb's table is partial and in-frame only. The listing contains tens of thousands of clones. Sequencing was performed on PBMCs. The receptor set was obtained from a woman in her 30s in good health and CMV-seronegative. Each CDR3 is given with its conserved first and last residue. D genes are given only for firm matches.

cdr3_length,j_call,d_call,v_call,cdr3_aa,cdr3_nt
16,TRBJ1-6,-,TRBV9,CASSVKSEGGNSPLHF,TGTGCCAGCAGCGTAAAATCCGAAGGGGGTAATTCACCCCTCCACTTT
12,TRBJ1-2,TRBD1,TRBV11-2,CASSRQGGGYTF,TGTGCCAGCAGCCGACAGGGTGGGGGCTACACCTTC
16,TRBJ2-7,TRBD1,TRBV30,CAWSHLTGIPPYEQYF,TGTGCCTGGAGCCACCTGACAGGGATCCCGCCCTACGAGCAGTACTTC
13,TRBJ1-5,-,TRBV4-3,CASSQDWTKPQHF,TGCGCCAGCAGCCAAGATTGGACAAAGCCCCAGCATTTT
11,TRBJ1-1,-,TRBV2,CASSPLTEAFF,TGTGCCAGCTCTCCCTTAACTGAAGCTTTCTTT
16,TRBJ2-1,-,TRBV4-1,CASSQGGLAIINEQFF,TGCGCCAGCAGCCAAGGTGGTCTAGCGATCATCAATGAGCAGTTCTTC
12,TRBJ1-2,-,TRBV30,CAWSGHPSGYTF,TGTGCCTGGAGTGGACATCCGAGTGGCTACACCTTC
13,TRBJ2-5,-,TRBV11-3,CASSFGTTETQYF,TGTGCCAGCAGCTTCGGGACAACAGAGACCCAGTACTTC
15,TRBJ2-1,-,TRBV6-1,CASSGRVHSDNEQFF,TGTGCCAGCAGTGGTCGGGTCCACTCCGACAATGAGCAGTTCTTC
13,TRBJ1-1,-,TRBV7-2,CASSFQQGAEAFF,TGTGCCAGCAGCTTTCAACAGGGAGCTGAAGCTTTCTTT
13,TRBJ2-5,TRBD1,TRBV6-1,CASRTGEVETQYF,TGTGCCAGCAGGACAGGGGAGGTAGAGACCCAGTACTTC
13,TRBJ2-1,TRBD2,TRBV14,CASSQDLAGAQFF,TGTGCCAGCAGCCAAGACCTAGCGGGAGCTCAGTTCTTC
14,TRBJ1-4,-,TRBV30,CAWSVRGSGEKLFF,TGTGCCTGGAGTGTTAGGGGGTCGGGAGAAAAACTGTTTTTT
18,TRBJ2-5,TRBD2,TRBV27,CASSHLLAEGIFQETQYF,TGTGCCAGCAGTCACTTACTAGCGGAGGGGATATTCCAAGAGACCCAGTACTTC
16,TRBJ2-7,-,TRBV27,CASSPRGLLMGYEQYF,TGTGCCAGCAGTCCCCGGGGACTCCTCATGGGGTACGAGCAGTACTTC
13,TRBJ2-7,-,TRBV4-1,CASSLEGGYEQYF,TGCGCCAGCAGCCTAGAGGGGGGATACGAGCAGTACTTC
14,TRBJ1-1,TRBD1,TRBV6-5,CASSYQGVNTEAFF,TGTGCCAGCAGTTACCAGGGGGTCAACACTGAAGCTTTCTTT
15,TRBJ1-1,TRBD1,TRBV7-8,CASSLAGTGTTEAFF,TGTGCCAGCAGCTTAGCCGGGACAGGGACAACTGAAGCTTTCTTT
18,TRBJ2-1,TRBD2,TRBV4-1,CASSPEKVREDIDNEQFF,TGCGCCAGCAGCCCCGAGAAGGTGCGGGAGGATATAGACAATGAGCAGTTCTTC
16,TRBJ2-2,TRBD2,TRBV9,CASSTRLAGAAGELFF,TGTGCCAGCAGCACCCGACTAGCGGGGGCGGCCGGGGAGCTGTTTTTT
15,TRBJ2-3,-,TRBV7-2,CASSFSGTSTDTQYF,TGTGCCAGCAGCTTCAGCGGAACTAGCACAGATACGCAGTATTTT
12,TRBJ1-2,-,TRBV30,CAWSPGRAGYTF,TGTGCCTGGAGTCCCGGCAGGGCTGGCTACACCTTC
13,TRBJ1-2,TRBD1,TRBV6-5,CASSETGNYGYTF,TGTGCCAGCAGTGAGACAGGGAACTATGGCTACACCTTC
13,TRBJ2-3,TRBD1,TRBV5-6,CASSWTGGDTQYF,TGTGCCAGCAGCTGGACAGGGGGCGATACGCAGTATTTT
14,TRBJ2-7,TRBD2,TRBV28,CASSLVAGGSEQYF,TGTGCCAGCAGTTTAGTAGCGGGAGGGTCCGAGCAGTACTTC
13,TRBJ2-5,-,TRBV18,CASSPYSQETQYF,TGTGCCAGCTCACCTTACAGCCAAGAGACCCAGTACTTC
14,TRBJ1-1,-,TRBV28,CASSSLWGATEAFF,TGTGCCAGCAGTTCATTATGGGGAGCCACTGAAGCTTTCTTT
15,TRBJ2-3,TRBD1,TRBV6-5,CASSPGGARSDTQYF,TGTGCCAGCAGCCCAGGGGGCGCGAGGTCAGATACGCAGTATTTT
19,TRBJ2-7,TRBD2,TRBV5-4,CASSRPGTSGILTTYEQYF,TGTGCCAGCAGCCGTCCCGGGACTAGCGGGATCCTTACCACCTACGAGCAGTACTTC
15,TRBJ1-2,-,TRBV4-3,CASSQDQSFNYGYTF,TGCGCCAGCAGCCAAGATCAGTCCTTTAACTATGGCTACACCTTC
14,TRBJ2-7,-,TRBV4-3,CASSQTTVTYEQYF,TGCGCCAGCAGCCAAACCACGGTTACCTACGAGCAGTACTTC
17,TRBJ1-2,TRBD1,TRBV4-2,CASSQTFRGPRQNGYTF,TGTGCCAGCAGCCAGACGTTCAGGGGGCCACGGCAGAATGGCTACACCTTC
13,TRBJ1-1,-,TRBV6-5,CASEGARNTEAFF,TGTGCCAGCGAGGGAGCTAGAAACACTGAAGCTTTCTTT
15,TRBJ2-5,TRBD2,TRBV5-1,CASSLGASGVETQYF,TGCGCCAGCAGCTTGGGGGCTAGCGGGGTTGAGACCCAGTACTTC
14,TRBJ2-2,-,TRBV4-1,CASSQGLGWGELFF,TGCGCCAGCAGCCAGGGCTTGGGCTGGGGGGAGCTGTTTTTT
16,TRBJ2-2,TRBD2,TRBV28,CASSLPSGIFTGELFF,TGTGCCAGCAGCCTTCCTAGCGGGATTTTCACCGGGGAGCTGTTTTTT
14,TRBJ1-1,-,TRBV6-6,CASNRQEWSTEAFF,TGTGCCAGCAACCGACAGGAATGGAGCACTGAAGCTTTCTTT
13,TRBJ1-1,-,TRBV19,CASTDRLRTEAFF,TGTGCCAGTACCGATAGATTGCGAACTGAAGCTTTCTTT
15,TRBJ1-2,TRBD1,TRBV7-9,CASSVNRGGNYGYTF,TGTGCCAGCAGCGTCAACAGGGGGGGGAACTATGGCTACACCTTC
15,TRBJ1-1,-,TRBV4-1,CASSQDPGVNTEAFF,TGCGCCAGCAGCCAAGATCCGGGGGTGAACACTGAAGCTTTCTTT
11,TRBJ2-7,-,TRBV30,CACGQVHEQYF,TGTGCCTGCGGTCAGGTCCACGAGCAGTACTTC
16,TRBJ2-2,-,TRBV18,CASSPPRTHGSGELFF,TGTGCCAGCTCACCACCGAGGACTCACGGGTCCGGGGAGCTGTTTTTT
13,TRBJ2-1,-,TRBV6-5,CASSLTRGNEQFF,TGTGCCAGCAGTTTGACTAGAGGTAATGAGCAGTTCTTC
14,TRBJ1-1,-,TRBV19,CASSIVGMNTEAFF,TGTGCCAGTAGTATAGTTGGCATGAACACTGAAGCTTTCTTT
15,TRBJ2-7,-,TRBV7-9,CASSLDQGFTYEQYF,TGTGCCAGCAGCTTAGATCAGGGTTTTACCTACGAGCAGTACTTC
14,TRBJ1-5,TRBD1,TRBV10-3,CAISEQGGNQPQHF,TGTGCCATCAGTGAGCAGGGGGGAAATCAGCCCCAGCATTTT
16,TRBJ2-3,-,TRBV7-2,CASSSLLGVGTDTQYF,TGTGCCAGCAGCTCCCTATTGGGAGTGGGCACAGATACGCAGTATTTT
13,TRBJ1-2,TRBD1,TRBV4-1,CASSSGQPYGYTF,TGCGCCAGCAGCTCGGGACAGCCGTATGGCTACACCTTC
18,TRBJ1-2,TRBD1,TRBV4-1,CASSQDSIGQGALYGYTF,TGCGCCAGCAGCCAAGACTCAATAGGACAGGGGGCACTCTATGGCTACACCTTC
15,TRBJ2-1,TRBD2,TRBV7-3,CASSLAGGALSEQFF,TGTGCCAGCAGCTTAGCCGGGGGGGCCTTGAGTGAGCAGTTCTTC
12,TRBJ1-2,-,TRBV29-1,CSVIRGPYGYTF,TGCAGCGTTATCAGAGGGCCTTATGGCTACACCTTC
14,TRBJ2-7,TRBD1,TRBV5-1,CASSPGQGAVEQYF,TGCGCCAGCAGCCCGGGACAGGGAGCGGTCGAGCAGTACTTC
16,TRBJ2-5,TRBD2,TRBV5-1,CASSWGPGRGEETQYF,TGCGCCAGCAGCTGGGGGCCTGGGCGGGGGGAAGAGACCCAGTACTTC
15,TRBJ1-2,-,TRBV29-1,CSVEGQVVDYGGYTF,TGCAGCGTTGAAGGGCAGGTTGTGGATTATGGAGGCTACACCTTC
13,TRBJ1-1,-,TRBV14,CASSQFRYTEAFF,TGTGCCAGCAGCCAATTCCGGTACACTGAAGCTTTCTTT